This T cell receptor (beta chain) appears in the sequencing data of a study of graft-versus-host responses after intestinal transplantation. This clone was found a few times. The repertoire was sequenced with immunoSEQ multiplex PCR; TCRdb's copy has only in-frame clones and lacks some. The repertoire holds about 7,200 clones, with about 29% as singletons. Plating combined roughly 200,000 CFSE-labeled responder cells with roughly 200,000 irradiated, violet-dye-labeled stimulator cells. The receptor was isolated from a human patient who was an organ donor for intestinal transplantation. The sequences come from alloreactive CD4+ T cells from a mixed lymphocyte reaction culture, collected before transplantation. Subset meaning: CFSE-low proliferating T cells sorted from roughly six-day pre-transplant mixed lymphocyte reaction (GvH or HvG direction).

CDR3: CASSLGHRTGTEAFF. For the CDR3, the DNA is TGTGCCAGCAGCTTAGGCCACAGGACGGGCACTGAAGCTTTCTTT. J is TRBJ1-1 and V is TRBV7-2; D perhaps matches TRBD1 (5 bases). The ends were cut back, 1 base at V and 4 bases at J, with 13 bases in the middle. This CDR3 contains 15 residues. Per the germline V gene, CDR1 is SGHTA and CDR2 is FQGNSA.